A single sample is the source of the 20 T cell receptor beta chains below, sequenced in a study of cytomegalovirus exposure and HLA in healthy donors. Amplification used 60 Vbeta primers and 13 Jbeta primers. Clones were sequenced by immunoSEQ multiplex PCR, and TCRdb holds only the in-frame ones, with some missing. The sample has around 140,000 clones, approximately 82% seen once. Sequenced: PBMCs. Receptors were obtained from a middle-aged woman in good health and CMV-seronegative.

The chain uses TRBV5-1 and TRBJ2-7, with D tentatively TRBD2 (6 bases). The V gene's germline CDR1 is SGHRS and CDR2 YFSETQ. The CDR3 extends over 16 amino acids. V shed 0 bases and J shed 2 bases, with 15 bases lying between them. The DNA for the CDR3 is TGCGCCAGCAGCTTGGATCCGACGGGAGTAACCTACGAGCAGTACTTC. The encoded protein is CASSLDPTGVTYEQYF.

The V and J genes are TRBV6-6 and TRBJ1-2; D possibly corresponds to TRBD1 (6 bases). Germline assignment: CDR1 MNHNY and CDR2 SVGAGI (reference sequence). The V end lost 0 bases, the J end lost 4 bases, and 12 bases lay between the germline ends. CDR3 length equals 15 residues. CDR3 amino acids: CASSYSGQKIYGYTF. CDR3 nucleotides: TGTGCCAGCAGTTACTCAGGACAGAAAATCTATGGCTACACCTTC.

V and J are TRBV5-1 and TRBJ1-2; 8 bases align to TRBD1. The germline V gene has CDR1 SGHRS and CDR2 YFSETQ. The CDR3 is 15 amino acids. The trim removed 3 bases at V and 6 bases at J, leaving 10 bases unmatched. CDR3 sequence: CASSWVGRGLDGYTF. As DNA, the CDR3 is TGCGCCAGCAGCTGGGTGGGCAGGGGGCTTGATGGCTACACCTTC.

This clone was detected only a few times. V is TRBV7-9 and J is TRBJ2-1; TRBD1 aligns across 7 bases. Trimming removed 6 bases from V and 2 bases from J; junction bases left unmatched: 7. Germline CDR1 SEHNR, CDR2 FQNEAQ (reference sequence). The CDR3 spans 15 residues. The DNA of the CDR3 is TGTGCCAGCAGTAAGGTGACAGGGACCTACAATGAGCAGTTCTTC. Residues: CASSKVTGTYNEQFF.

The chain is built from TRBV7-2 and TRBJ1-2, with D hard to call. This CDR3 spans 14 amino acids. CDR1 is SGHTA, CDR2 FQGNSA, per germline. V shed 5 bases and J shed 4 bases, with 14 bases lying between them. The chain's CDR3 is CASSARPRGYGYTF. CDR3 sequence (DNA): TGTGCCAGCAGCGCCCGACCCCGGGGCTATGGCTACACCTTC.

This chain uses TRBV6-9 with TRBJ2-2; 14 bases match TRBD2. The length of the CDR3 is 24 residues. Germline V CDR1 and CDR2: MNHGY, SVAAGI. V dropped 6 bases and J dropped 0; count of bases not matched to a gene: 24. CDR3 region: CASSLWNGLAGGCPQRPNTGELFF. As DNA, the CDR3 is TGTGCCAGCAGCCTCTGGAACGGACTAGCGGGAGGCTGCCCACAAAGACCGAACACCGGGGAGCTGTTTTTT.

V is TRBV7-9 and J is TRBJ2-7; D may be TRBD1 (6 bases). Germline V gene lookup returns CDR1 SEHNR and CDR2 FQNEAQ (reference sequence). Trimming took 5 bases from V and 4 from J, leaving 12 bases between them. This CDR3 contains 13 residues. CDR3 amino acids: CASSPIDRYEQYF. The CDR3 DNA reads TGTGCCAGCAGCCCAATAGACAGGTACGAGCAGTACTTC.

The gene calls are TRBV29-1 and TRBJ1-1; perhaps TRBD1 as D (5 bases). The germline CDR1 and CDR2 sequences are SQVTM and ANQGSEA. This CDR3 contains 11 residues. V dropped 7 bases and J dropped 3 bases, with 9 bases sitting between them. As DNA, the CDR3 is TGCAGCGCTGTAGGGGACACTGAAGCTTTCTTT. This sequence encodes CSAVGDTEAFF.

The rearrangement links TRBV14 to TRBJ2-1; 8 bases fit TRBD1. Germline-derived CDR1 and CDR2 are SGHDN and FVKESK. The CDR3 has 16 residues. After removal of 0 bases from V and 6 bases from J, the junction contained 7 bases not matched to a gene. The CDR3 DNA reads as TGTGCCAGCAGCCAAGACACAGGGGGAGTCTTCAATGAGCAGTTCTTC. Amino acids: CASSQDTGGVFNEQFF.

The CDR3: CASSVGGAATDTQYF. The CDR3 DNA follows: TGTGCCAGCAGCGTAGGAGGAGCGGCCACAGATACGCAGTATTTT. The V and J genes are TRBV9 and TRBJ2-3; maybe TRBD2 (5 bases). CDR1 SGDLS and CDR2 YYNGEE come from the germline V gene. Trimming stripped 0 bases from V and 2 bases from J, with 10 bases between. This CDR3 is built from 15 residues.

The chain combines TRBV6-5 with TRBJ2-7; 7 bases align to TRBD1. The V and J ends lost 6 bases and 9 bases, in that order; junction bases with no gene match: 11. CDR1 and CDR2 from the germline V gene are MNHEY and SVGAGI. The CDR3 contains 13 residues. CDR3 sequence: CASRPGQVRWQYF. In DNA, the CDR3 is TGTGCCAGCAGGCCCGGACAGGTCCGGTGGCAGTACTTC.

The chain links TRBV5-1 to TRBJ2-7; 8 nucleotides line up with TRBD2. This CDR3 contains 15 residues. Germline V lookup: CDR1 SGHRS, CDR2 YFSETQ. With V trimmed by 0 bases and J by 4 bases, 6 bases remained unmatched. The CDR3 loop is CASSLAGTSGYEQYF. The CDR3 DNA follows: TGCGCCAGCAGCTTGGCCGGAACTAGCGGATACGAGCAGTACTTC. Full variable domain (remainder filled in from reference TRBV5-1 and TRBJ2-7): KAGVTQTPRYLIKTRGQQVTLSCSPISGHRSVSWYQQTPGQGLQFLFEYFSETQRNKGNFPGRFSGRQFSNSRSEMNVSTLELGDSALYLCASSLAGTSGYEQYFGPGTRLTVT.

This clone was observed once. The chain recombines TRBV23-1 with TRBJ2-5; 8 bases map to TRBD1. TRBV23-1 is an open reading frame whose function is uncertain. The ends lost 2 bases at V and 5 bases at J; junction bases unmatched: 13. This CDR3 region has 17 residues. DNA for the CDR3: TGCGCCAGCAGTCAAGTCACCGGACAGGGTATTCGGGAGACCCAGTACTTC. Amino acid sequence: CASSQVTGQGIRETQYF.

Concerning this clone itself: Other nucleotide sequences from this sample produce the same CDR3. The rearrangement links TRBV28 to TRBJ1-5; possible D gene TRBD1, 5 bases. V lost 4 bases, J lost 4 bases, and 11 bases lay in between. The CDR3 has 14 residues. Germline V gives CDR1 MDHEN, CDR2 SYDVKM. The CDR3 DNA follows: TGTGCCAGCAGTTCGTGGGGCACTAATCAGCCCCAGCATTTT. Translated: CASSSWGTNQPQHF.

The chain is built from TRBV29-1 and TRBJ1-1, with D uncertain. The CDR3 is 13 residues long. CDR1 and CDR2 (germline): SQVTM, ANQGSEA. V was pared by 3 bases and J by 1 base, with 9 bases between. The CDR3 DNA reads TGCAGCGTTGAGCGGATTTGGAACACTGAAGCTTTCTTT. It is translated as CSVERIWNTEAFF.

This clone was counted only a few times. The gene calls are TRBV5-5 and TRBJ1-2; D may be TRBD1 (6 bases). CDR3 size: 15 residues. V was pared by 0 bases and J by 5 bases, with 14 bases between. Germline lookup yields CDR1 SGHKS and CDR2 YYEKEE (reference sequence). CDR3 protein: CASSLGHRAHYGYTF. Written as DNA, the CDR3 is TGTGCCAGCAGCTTGGGTCACAGGGCCCATTATGGCTACACCTTC. Variable domain in full (rest from reference TRBV5-5 and TRBJ1-2): DAGVTQSPTHLIKTRGQQVTLRCSPISGHKSVSWYQQVLGQGPQFIFQYYEKEERGRGNFPDRFSARQFPNYSSELNVNALLLGDSALYLCASSLGHRAHYGYTFGSGTRLTVV.

This chain links TRBV7-3 with TRBJ1-1, with 8 bases fitting TRBD1. Germline V gene data show CDR1 as SGHTA and CDR2 as FQGTGA. The CDR3 contains 12 residues. With 5 bases clipped from V and 10 bases from J, the junction kept 6 bases outside the gene matches. The CDR3 nucleotides read TGTGCCAGCAGCCCCGGACAGGGCGCAGCTTTCTTT. Its protein product is CASSPGQGAAFF.

This clone has only one observation. The gene calls are TRBV27 and TRBJ2-5; D possibly corresponds to TRBD2 (6 bases). CDR1 and CDR2 (germline): MNHEY, SMNVEV (reference sequence). The CDR3 extends over 13 amino acids. Trimming removed 4 bases from V and 5 bases from J, with 11 bases in between. The CDR3 DNA is TGTGCCAGCAGTTCGGGACTTCAGGAGACCCAGTACTTC. Residues: CASSSGLQETQYF.

The genes are TRBV27 and TRBJ1-1; TRBD1 matches 10 bases. The V segment lost 4 bases and the J segment 4 bases; nucleotides outside the gene matches: 3. The V gene's germline CDR1 is MNHEY and CDR2 SMNVEV (reference sequence). CDR3 length equals 14 residues. This CDR3 reads CASSSWTGGTEAFF. DNA of the CDR3: TGTGCCAGCAGTTCGTGGACAGGGGGCACTGAAGCTTTCTTT.

This chain joins TRBV4-3 and TRBJ2-4; 7 nucleotides agree with TRBD1. V lost 0 bases and J lost 5; bases outside the gene matches: 7. The CDR3 totals 16 residues. Germline V gene lookup returns CDR1 LGHNA and CDR2 YSLEER. The CDR3 DNA reads TGCGCCAGCAGCCAAGACGTCCGAACAGGGGAAAACATTCAGTACTTC. It yields the protein CASSQDVRTGENIQYF.